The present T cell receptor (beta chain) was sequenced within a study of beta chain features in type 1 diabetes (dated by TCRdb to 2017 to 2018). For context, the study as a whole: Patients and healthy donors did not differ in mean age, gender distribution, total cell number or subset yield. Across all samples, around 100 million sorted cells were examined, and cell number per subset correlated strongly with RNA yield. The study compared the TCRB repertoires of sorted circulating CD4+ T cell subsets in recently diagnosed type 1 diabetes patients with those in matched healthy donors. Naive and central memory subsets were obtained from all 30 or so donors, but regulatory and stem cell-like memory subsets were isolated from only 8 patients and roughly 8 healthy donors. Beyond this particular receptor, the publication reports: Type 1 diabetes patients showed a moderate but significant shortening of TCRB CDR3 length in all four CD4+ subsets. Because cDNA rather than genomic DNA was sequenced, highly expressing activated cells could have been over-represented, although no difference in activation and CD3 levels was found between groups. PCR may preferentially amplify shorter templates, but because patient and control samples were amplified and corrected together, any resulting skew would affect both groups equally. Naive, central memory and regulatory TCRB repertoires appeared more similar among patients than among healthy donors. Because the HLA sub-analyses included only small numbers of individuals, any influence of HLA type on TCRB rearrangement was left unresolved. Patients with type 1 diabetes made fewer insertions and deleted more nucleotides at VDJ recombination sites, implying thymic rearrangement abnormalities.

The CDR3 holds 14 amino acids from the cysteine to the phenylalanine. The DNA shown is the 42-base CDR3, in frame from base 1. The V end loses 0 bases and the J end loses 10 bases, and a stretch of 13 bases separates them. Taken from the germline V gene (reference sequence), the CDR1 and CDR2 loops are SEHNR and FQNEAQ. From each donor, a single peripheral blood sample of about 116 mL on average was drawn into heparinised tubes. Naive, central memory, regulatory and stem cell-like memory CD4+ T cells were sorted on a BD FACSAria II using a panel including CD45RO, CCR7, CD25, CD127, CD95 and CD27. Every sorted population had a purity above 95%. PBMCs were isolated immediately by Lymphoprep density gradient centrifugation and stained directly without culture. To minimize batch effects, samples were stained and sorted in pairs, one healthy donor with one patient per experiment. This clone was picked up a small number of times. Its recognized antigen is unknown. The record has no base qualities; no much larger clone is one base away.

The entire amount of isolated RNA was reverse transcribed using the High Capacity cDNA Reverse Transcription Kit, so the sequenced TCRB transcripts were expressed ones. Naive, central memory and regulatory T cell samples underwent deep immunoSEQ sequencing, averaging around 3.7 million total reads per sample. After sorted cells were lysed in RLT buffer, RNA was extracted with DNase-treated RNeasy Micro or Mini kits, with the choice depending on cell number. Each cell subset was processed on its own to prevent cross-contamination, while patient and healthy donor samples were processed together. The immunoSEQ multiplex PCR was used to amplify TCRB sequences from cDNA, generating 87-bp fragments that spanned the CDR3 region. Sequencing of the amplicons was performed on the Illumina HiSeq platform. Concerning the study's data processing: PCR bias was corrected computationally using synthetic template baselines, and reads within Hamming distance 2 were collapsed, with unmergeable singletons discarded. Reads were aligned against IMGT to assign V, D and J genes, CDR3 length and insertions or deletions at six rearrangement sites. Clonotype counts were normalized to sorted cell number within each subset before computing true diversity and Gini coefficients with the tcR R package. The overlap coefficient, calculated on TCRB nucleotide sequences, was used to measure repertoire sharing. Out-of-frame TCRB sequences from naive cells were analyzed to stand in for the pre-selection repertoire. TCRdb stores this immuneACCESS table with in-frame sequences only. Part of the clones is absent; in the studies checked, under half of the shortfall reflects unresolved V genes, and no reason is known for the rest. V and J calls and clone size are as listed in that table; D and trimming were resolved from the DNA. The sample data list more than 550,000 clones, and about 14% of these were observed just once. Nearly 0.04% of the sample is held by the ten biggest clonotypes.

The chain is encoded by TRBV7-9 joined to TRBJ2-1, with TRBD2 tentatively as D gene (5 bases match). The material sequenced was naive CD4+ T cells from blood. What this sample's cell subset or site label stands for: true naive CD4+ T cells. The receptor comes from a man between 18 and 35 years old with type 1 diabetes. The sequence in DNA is TGTGCCAGCAGCTTAGCGGGAGCCGGGATGGAGCAGTTCTTC. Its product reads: CASSLAGAGMEQFF.